The clone carrying this T cell receptor (beta chain) was detected only once. Its matching antigen is unknown. The PCR employed 60 Vbeta primers together with 13 Jbeta primers. TCRdb keeps only in-frame clones here, not all; method: immunoSEQ multiplex PCR. The table records approximately 79,000 clones, about 78% of them present only once. The CDR3 has 14 amino acids. Germline-derived CDR1 and CDR2 are SGDLS and YYNGEE. The sample comes from a study of cytomegalovirus exposure and HLA in healthy donors. Study in general: Prior work identified about 120 million unique TCR beta sequences in some 180 million T cells. The study placed about four fifths of its approximately 400 genotyped donors in the Caucasian-associated ancestry cluster. General study points: When the data were analyzed later, several of the most significant clusters appeared to be linked to common viral pathogens. Confirmation in vitro established that a few CMV-associated chains were specific for CMV antigens.

The specimen was PBMCs. This clonotype originated in a man aged 40-49 years in good health and CMV-seronegative. This chain links TRBV9 with TRBJ2-5, with a weak D call TRBD2 (6 bases). The DNA end lines up better with TRBJ2-7; the J call may be wrong. CDR3 coding DNA: TGTGCCAGCAGCGTAGGGGACTCCACCTACGAGCAGTACTTC. This codes for CASSVGDSTYEQYF.